One and the same sample provided the 28 T cell receptor beta chains below, sequenced in a study of cytomegalovirus exposure and HLA in healthy donors (dated by TCRdb to about 2017). Receptor amplification or capture employed the immunoSEQ multiplex PCR assay. Entries here come from immuneACCESS through TCRdb and include only in-frame sequences with V and J called. Some clones fail to appear in such tables; in the studies checked, an unresolved V gene covers under half of the shortfall, and the cause of the remainder is unknown. The sample table shows hundreds of thousands of clones, and 80% to 90% are seen once. 0.65% to 0.95% of the sample is taken by the ten largest. The sample taken for sequencing was PBMCs. The receptors here all came from a woman in her late teens or twenties in good health and CMV-seronegative.

J is TRBJ2-7 and V is TRBV11-2; 10 bases are shared with TRBD2. The ends lost 2 bases at V and 4 bases at J; junction bases unmatched: 2. Germline-derived CDR1 and CDR2 are SGHAT and FQNNGV. The length of the CDR3 is 14 residues. The CDR3 DNA reads TGTGCCAGCAGCTTAATAGCGGGGGGATACGAGCAGTACTTC. This translates into CASSLIAGGYEQYF.

There are a few counts of this clone. The CDR3 sequence: CASSQWTATYEQYF. The CDR3, as DNA: TGTGCCAGCAGTCAATGGACAGCAACCTACGAGCAGTACTTC. V gene TRBV6-1 combines with J gene TRBJ2-7; tentatively, D is TRBD1 (6 bases). The CDR3 runs to 14 residues. Trimming took off 5 bases at V and 2 bases at J, with 13 bases between the two ends. Germline-derived CDR1 and CDR2 are MNHNS and SASEGT.

The CDR3 DNA sequence: TGTGCCAGCAGCCTCGGAGCGGGGGGGCTGCAGACCCAGTACTTC. It translates to CASSLGAGGLQTQYF. V is TRBV9 and J is TRBJ2-5; TRBD2 matches at 10 bases. Germline V CDR1 and CDR2: SGDLS, YYNGEE. The CDR3 spans 15 residues. Unmatched junction bases numbered 9, after V lost 4 bases and J lost 6 bases.

This chain connects TRBV6-1 to TRBJ2-7; perhaps TRBD2 as D (5 bases). This CDR3 has 14 amino acids. V lost 2 bases to trimming and J lost 3 bases, with 11 bases between them. The germline V gene encodes CDR1 MNHNS and CDR2 SASEGT. In nucleotides, the CDR3 is TGTGCCAGCAGTGAAAGCGGTAGAAACTACGAGCAGTACTTC. Amino acid sequence: CASSESGRNYEQYF.

V usage is TRBV7-3 and J usage is TRBJ2-1, with 13 positions matching TRBD2. The V segment lost 5 bases and the J segment 1 base; nucleotides outside the gene matches: 14. Germline CDR1 and CDR2: SGHTA and FQGTGA. The CDR3 runs to 20 residues. CDR3: CASSPRRRLAGGSSYNEQFF. In DNA, the CDR3 is TGTGCCAGCAGCCCCCGGCGGAGACTAGCGGGGGGATCGTCCTACAATGAGCAGTTCTTC.

This clone was recorded a few times. V usage is TRBV30 and J usage is TRBJ2-7, with D possibly being TRBD2 (5 bases). Germline V CDR1 and CDR2: GTSNPN, SVGIG (reference sequence). V lost 0 bases, J lost 0 bases, and 12 bases lay in between. The CDR3 extends over 15 amino acids. The DNA of the CDR3 is TGTGCCTGGAGTGTACCAGGAGACTACTCCTACGAGCAGTACTTC. Protein product: CAWSVPGDYSYEQYF.

This sequence joins TRBV21-1 and TRBJ1-2. TRBV21-1 is given as a pseudogene. The CDR3 has 16 residues. In nucleotides, the CDR3 is TGTGCCAGCAGATATCTTCTAGCTACAGAAAGCTATGGCTACACCTTC. The encoded protein is CASRYLLATESYGYTF.

The chain combines TRBV6-4 with TRBJ2-5; 8 bases match TRBD1. The ends lost 5 bases at V and 4 bases at J; junction bases unmatched: 3. The CDR3 loop spans 13 amino acids. CDR1 is MRHNA and CDR2 is SNTAGT in the germline V gene. CDR3 coding DNA: TGTGCCAGCAGTCTCGACAGGGGAGAGACCCAGTACTTC. This codes for CASSLDRGETQYF.

The chain carries TRBV5-4 and TRBJ2-3, with D maybe TRBD2 (7 bases). V gave up 3 bases and J gave up 4 bases, with 24 bases separating them. The CDR3 is 18 residues long. The germline V gene has CDR1 SGHNT and CDR2 YYREEE (reference sequence). The CDR3 sequence is CASSSAGVVGGLPDTQYF. CDR3 nucleotide sequence: TGTGCCAGCAGCTCCGCAGGGGTTGTGGGGGGGTTACCAGATACGCAGTATTTT.

The chain links TRBV7-9 to TRBJ2-7; 7 bases line up with TRBD2. Trimming at V came to 6 bases and at J to 6 bases, leaving 20 bases not matched to a gene. The CDR3 totals 17 residues. Germline V gene lookup returns CDR1 SEHNR and CDR2 FQNEAQ (reference sequence). In DNA form, the CDR3 reads TGTGCCAGCAGGCGGTCGGGAGGCGGAACAGGTCGATCCGAGCAGTACTTC. This gives the protein CASRRSGGGTGRSEQYF.

V gene TRBV4-1 combines with J gene TRBJ2-1; 8 bases fit TRBD2. The germline gives CDR1 MGHRA, CDR2 YSYEKL. V gave up 4 bases and J gave up 8 bases; unmatched junction bases: 4. This CDR3 comprises 13 residues. This CDR3 reads CASSPGGFDEQFF. In DNA, the CDR3 is TGCGCCAGCAGCCCGGGAGGGTTCGATGAGCAGTTCTTC.

The V and J genes are TRBV6-1 and TRBJ1-5, with 7 bases aligning to TRBD1. Trimming cost V 5 bases and J 6 bases; bases outside gene matches: 7. The length of the CDR3 is 14 residues. Per the germline V gene, CDR1 is MNHNS and CDR2 is SASEGT. CDR3 in amino acids: CASSPDRVIQPQHF. The CDR3 region has the DNA TGTGCCAGCAGTCCTGACAGGGTTATTCAGCCCCAGCATTTT.

The chain links TRBV9 to TRBJ2-5, with 15 bases matching TRBD2. Losses at the gene ends were 2 bases for V and 4 bases for J; bases not matched to a gene: 6. Germline CDR1 is SGDLS and CDR2 is YYNGEE. The CDR3 is 17 amino acids. The CDR3 loop is CASSVGTSGGFGETQYF. In DNA form, the CDR3 reads TGTGCCAGCAGCGTTGGGACTAGCGGGGGGTTTGGAGAGACCCAGTACTTC.

DNA for the CDR3: TGCGCCAGCAGCTTGGACCCCCGGCTATCGGAGTGGAGCTCCTACGAGCAGTACTTC. The encoded protein is CASSLDPRLSEWSSYEQYF. The chain combines TRBV5-1 with TRBJ2-7, with unresolved D. The V gene lost 0 bases and the J gene lost 0 bases, with 22 bases spanning the gap. The CDR3 is 19 amino acids. CDR1 and CDR2 from the germline V gene are SGHRS and YFSETQ.

V gene TRBV18 combines with J gene TRBJ2-3; unclear D gene. Germline V gene lookup returns CDR1 KGHSH and CDR2 LQKENI. CDR3 size: 16 residues. Trimming cost V 2 bases and J 5 bases, with 17 bases left between them. CDR3 protein: CASSPGPGHSQDTQYF. In nucleotides, the CDR3 is TGTGCCAGCTCACCAGGGCCAGGTCATTCACAAGATACGCAGTATTTT.

This clone has a handful of counts. The gene calls are TRBV28 and TRBJ1-1; 9 bases align to TRBD1. Germline trimming cut 6 bases from V and 4 bases from J; bases unmatched to any gene: 6. The CDR3 spans 14 residues. Germline loops: CDR1 MDHEN, CDR2 SYDVKM. The CDR3 region is CASRIQGAGTEAFF. CDR3 coding DNA: TGTGCCAGCAGAATACAGGGGGCAGGCACTGAAGCTTTCTTT.

The chain carries TRBV5-1 and TRBJ2-7; the D is unclear. Germline CDR1 and CDR2: SGHRS and YFSETQ. V lost 3 bases to trimming and J lost 9 bases, with 13 bases between them. This CDR3 spans 12 amino acids. The CDR3 sequence: CASSSDIGRQYF. The CDR3 DNA is TGCGCCAGCAGCTCCGACATTGGAAGGCAGTACTTC.

The rearrangement uses TRBV9 and TRBJ2-1, with 7 bases lining up with TRBD2. Germline CDR1 reads SGDLS; CDR2 reads YYNGEE. This CDR3 region has 16 residues. The V gene end was trimmed by 2 bases and the J gene end by 4 bases; junction bases not matched to a gene: 9. The CDR3 nucleotides read TGTGCCAGCAGCGTCTCCGGCGGGAGTAATTACAATGAGCAGTTCTTC. Its translation is CASSVSGGSNYNEQFF.

The chain has TRBV5-1 and TRBJ1-3; 7 bases map to TRBD1. The CDR3 runs to 19 residues. The germline V gene encodes CDR1 SGHRS and CDR2 YFSETQ. V shed 4 bases, J shed 0 bases, and the junction held 16 bases outside the gene matches. CDR3 residues: CASSPPGPGGITSGNTIYF. CDR3 nucleotide sequence: TGCGCCAGCAGCCCCCCGGGCCCAGGGGGGATTACCTCTGGAAACACCATATATTTT.

The genes are TRBV30 and TRBJ2-5; D is possibly TRBD1 or TRBD2 (5 bases each). Germline V CDR1 and CDR2: GTSNPN, SVGIG (reference sequence). This CDR3 has 13 residues. The ends were cut back, 8 bases at V and 3 bases at J, with 16 bases in the middle. DNA of the CDR3: TGTGCCGGGACCTCACGGTCAAAAGAGACCCAGTACTTC. This translates into CAGTSRSKETQYF.

This clone has only one observation. The chain employs TRBV28 and TRBJ1-2; TRBD1 aligns across 7 bases. V gave up 5 bases and J gave up 8 bases; unmatched junction bases: 17. The CDR3 runs to 16 residues. Per germline, CDR1 MDHEN and CDR2 SYDVKM. CDR3 residues: CASSGILGQEEKGYTF. CDR3 DNA sequence: TGTGCCAGCAGTGGAATTCTTGGACAGGAGGAGAAGGGCTACACCTTC.

This clone was observed a single time. V and J are TRBV6-6 and TRBJ2-7; 11 nucleotides agree with TRBD2. The CDR3 extends over 16 amino acids. The J segment lost 3 bases and the V segment lost 4 bases, leaving 8 bases of the junction unmatched. Germline assignment: CDR1 MNHNY and CDR2 SVGAGI (reference sequence). The CDR3 DNA reads TGTGCCAGCAGTTCCTCTAGCGGGAGGCCTAACTACGAGCAGTACTTC. Amino acids: CASSSSSGRPNYEQYF.

This clone was counted once. The CDR3 DNA reads as TGTGCCAGCAGCCTCCTAGGACAGGGGGCGCGTGAAGCTTTCTTT. This encodes CASSLLGQGAREAFF. J is TRBJ1-1 and V is TRBV4-2; 11 nucleotides align to TRBD1. Germline loops: CDR1 LGHNA, CDR2 YNFKEQ. CDR3 length equals 15 residues. V lost 4 bases, J lost 7 bases, and 8 bases stayed unmatched.

The chain links TRBV9 to TRBJ1-3; D is possibly TRBD1 (6 bases). The germline CDR1 and CDR2 sequences are SGDLS and YYNGEE. The V end lost 3 bases, the J end lost 2 bases, and 15 bases lay between the germline ends. The CDR3 runs 16 residues. CDR3 nucleotide sequence: TGTGCCAGCAGCGCCCGGCTACAGGGAACTGGAAACACCATATATTTT. Translating it yields CASSARLQGTGNTIYF.

On this clone: Other nucleotide sequences from this sample produce the same CDR3. This chain joins TRBV5-4 and TRBJ2-7, with D possibly TRBD2 on 5 matching bases. Per germline, CDR1 SGHNT and CDR2 YYREEE (reference sequence). The V end lost 1 base, the J end lost 1 base, and 6 bases lay between the germline ends. This CDR3 region has 13 residues. The CDR3 DNA sequence: TGTGCCAGCAGCTTGACTAGTTCCTACGAGCAGTACTTC. Protein sequence: CASSLTSSYEQYF.

In its sample, this clone was seen once. The chain employs TRBV10-1 and TRBJ2-1; 10 bases match TRBD2. The germline CDR1 and CDR2 sequences are WNHNN and SYGVQD (reference sequence). The CDR3 spans 14 residues. The trim removed 5 bases at V and 9 bases at J, leaving 7 bases unmatched. Here the CDR3 reads CASSPSGSYSEQFF. As DNA, the CDR3 is TGCGCCAGCAGTCCTAGCGGGAGCTATAGTGAGCAGTTCTTC.

The count of this clone is one. This chain links TRBV15 with TRBJ2-1; D is ambiguous. Trimming stripped 4 bases from V and 0 bases from J, with 13 bases between. There are 16 residues in the CDR3. CDR1 and CDR2 (germline): LNHNV, YYDKDF (reference sequence). The CDR3 region has the DNA TGTGCCACCAGCAAATACCCCACGAGCTCCTACAATGAGCAGTTCTTC. It specifies CATSKYPTSSYNEQFF.

The genes are TRBV5-4 and TRBJ1-6; the match to TRBD1 covers 10 bases. The CDR3 extends over 14 amino acids. Germline V gene data show CDR1 as SGHNT and CDR2 as YYREEE (reference sequence). V dropped 5 bases and J dropped 9; count of bases not matched to a gene: 5. DNA for the CDR3: TGTGCCAGCAGGATGGGGGACAGGGGTTCACCCCTCCACTTT. This encodes CASRMGDRGSPLHF.